A selection of T cell receptor beta chains follows, all from one sample in a study of beta chain features in type 1 diabetes. Generated by immunoSEQ multiplex PCR, the TCRdb table keeps only in-frame clones and is missing some. The sample carries some 150,000 clones, under 60% recorded once. The sequenced sample was Tregs from blood. The receptors were sampled from a man aged 18 to 30 in good health. CDR3s include the opening cysteine and the closing phenylalanine or tryptophan. D genes are given only for firm matches. A clone size is listed for some rows: how often the clone was seen (once, few, many), or a class if it is expanded.

V	D	size	J	CDR3	DNA
TRBV9	TRBD2	NA	TRBJ2-5	CASSVGGGLQETQYF	TGTGCCAGCAGCGTCGGGGGGGGGCTCCAAGAGACCCAGTACTTC
TRBV30	TRBD1	NA	TRBJ1-2	CAWSGTDNYGYTF	TGTGCCTGGAGCGGGACAGACAACTATGGCTACACCTTC
TRBV6-1	NA	NA	TRBJ2-7	CASSEMTLYSYEQYF	TGTGCCAGCAGTGAGATGACACTTTACTCCTACGAGCAGTACTTC
TRBV5-1	NA	few	TRBJ2-5	CASSFSGEETQYF	TGCGCCAGCAGCTTCTCGGGGGAAGAGACCCAGTACTTC
TRBV4-3	NA	NA	TRBJ2-3	CASSQVSAAGTDTQYF	TGCGCCAGCAGCCAAGTTTCGGCGGCCGGCACAGATACGCAGTATTTT
TRBV28	NA	NA	TRBJ1-1	CASSFLRGTEAFF	TGTGCCAGCAGTTTCTTAAGAGGGACTGAAGCTTTCTTT
TRBV20-1	NA	NA	TRBJ1-2	CSASRRYGYTF	TGCAGTGCTAGTCGGAGGTATGGCTACACCTTC
TRBV7-9	NA	few	TRBJ2-7	CASSCPSEGVYEQYF	TGTGCCAGCAGCTGCCCTAGCGAGGGCGTCTACGAGCAGTACTTC
TRBV7-2	TRBD2	few	TRBJ2-3	CASSSSGVHAGTQYF	TGTGCCAGCTCCTCTAGCGGGGTACATGCGGGTACGCAGTATTTT
TRBV5-1	NA	NA	TRBJ1-5	CASSRGENQPQHF	TGCGCCAGCAGCAGGGGTGAAAACCAGCCCCAGCATTTT
TRBV7-3	TRBD1	NA	TRBJ2-1	CASSLNRGLGDEQFF	TGTGCCAGCAGCTTAAACAGGGGGCTCGGGGATGAGCAGTTCTTC
TRBV5-1	NA	NA	TRBJ2-7	CASSLVEGHEQYF	TGCGCCAGCAGCTTGGTTGAGGGCCACGAGCAGTACTTC
TRBV7-2	NA	NA	TRBJ2-2	CASSFGWNTGELFF	TGTGCCAGCAGCTTTGGCTGGAACACCGGGGAGCTGTTTTTT
TRBV2	NA	NA	TRBJ1-1	CASSRGSLNTEAFF	TGTGCCAGCTCGAGAGGGTCCTTGAACACTGAAGCTTTCTTT
TRBV27	NA	NA	TRBJ1-5	CASSLQPRQPQHF	TGTGCCAGCAGTTTACAACCGCGGCAGCCCCAGCATTTT
TRBV7-6	TRBD1	few	TRBJ1-1	CASTARTGGYSEAFF	TGTGCCAGCACCGCTCGGACAGGGGGCTATTCTGAAGCTTTCTTT
TRBV4-1	NA	NA	TRBJ2-4	CASSQEVGRSLNIQYF	TGCGCCAGCAGCCAAGAGGTCGGGAGATCCCTAAACATTCAGTACTTC
TRBV5-4	TRBD2	NA	TRBJ2-3	CASRRSGREDTQYF	TGTGCCAGCAGAAGAAGCGGGAGGGAAGATACGCAGTATTTT
TRBV4-2	NA	NA	TRBJ2-1	CASSQEYISPNEQFF	TGTGCCAGCAGCCAAGAATATATTAGTCCCAATGAGCAGTTCTTC
TRBV10-3	NA	few	TRBJ2-7	CAISKDRYEQYF	TGTGCCATCAGCAAGGACAGATACGAGCAGTACTTC
TRBV5-8	TRBD2	NA	TRBJ2-1	CASSWTSGRQDEQFF	TGTGCCAGCAGCTGGACTAGCGGGAGACAGGATGAGCAGTTCTTC
TRBV28	TRBD1	few	TRBJ2-2	CASSFWDRPTGELFF	TGTGCCAGCAGTTTCTGGGACAGACCCACCGGGGAGCTGTTTTTT
TRBV5-1	NA	NA	TRBJ2-7	CASRVSAGYSYEQYF	TGCGCCAGCAGGGTGTCGGCAGGTTACTCCTACGAGCAGTACTTC
TRBV7-2	NA	NA	TRBJ2-5	CASSLVGRAYQETQYF	TGTGCCAGCAGCTTAGTCGGCAGGGCATACCAAGAGACCCAGTACTTC
TRBV7-8	TRBD1	NA	TRBJ1-5	CASRGQGGNQPQHF	TGTGCCAGCAGAGGACAGGGAGGCAATCAGCCCCAGCATTTT
TRBV7-2	TRBD1	NA	TRBJ2-3	CASSHDRGVGNTQYF	TGTGCCAGCAGCCACGACAGGGGTGTAGGTAATACGCAGTATTTT
TRBV28	NA	NA	TRBJ2-1	CASSTPRAGAFVSYNEQFF	TGTGCCAGCAGTACCCCCCGCGCGGGGGCGTTTGTCTCCTACAATGAGCAGTTCTTC
TRBV28	NA	NA	TRBJ1-6	CASRLLQGLGSPLHF	TGTGCCAGCAGGCTCCTACAGGGTTTAGGCTCACCCCTCCACTTT
TRBV5-1	NA	few	TRBJ2-7	CASKEGYEQYF	TGCGCCAGCAAGGAGGGTTACGAGCAGTACTTC
TRBV27	NA	few	TRBJ2-1	CASKLSIDNEQFF	TGTGCCAGCAAGTTATCTATTGACAATGAGCAGTTCTTC
TRBV5-4	NA	NA	TRBJ2-5	CASRKRNTQETQYF	TGTGCCAGCAGAAAGCGGAACACACAAGAGACCCAGTACTTC
TRBV7-3	NA	NA	TRBJ2-5	CASSLTGLVGTQYF	TGTGCCAGCAGCTTAACGGGCCTCGTGGGGACCCAGTACTTC
TRBV7-8	TRBD1	NA	TRBJ1-1	CASSLAPGQGNTEAFF	TGTGCCAGCAGCTTAGCCCCGGGACAGGGGAACACTGAAGCTTTCTTT
TRBV7-2	NA	NA	TRBJ2-3	CASSPDWGTDTQYF	TGTGCCAGCAGCCCGGACTGGGGCACAGATACGCAGTATTTT
TRBV5-1	TRBD1	NA	TRBJ2-1	CASSVFPGQGLIDNEQFF	TGCGCCAGCAGCGTTTTCCCGGGACAGGGGTTGATTGACAATGAGCAGTTCTTC
TRBV6-1	TRBD1	NA	TRBJ2-5	CASSGGQGAETQYF	TGTGCCAGCAGTGGGGGACAGGGGGCTGAGACCCAGTACTTC
TRBV5-5	NA	NA	TRBJ2-6	CASSPPKFEFSGANVLTF	TGTGCCAGCAGCCCCCCGAAGTTCGAGTTCTCTGGGGCCAACGTCCTGACTTTC
TRBV5-1	NA	few	TRBJ2-1	CASSFEGARADEQFF	TGCGCCAGCAGTTTTGAGGGAGCACGAGCGGATGAGCAGTTCTTC
TRBV5-4	NA	NA	TRBJ2-2	CASSAGVTTGELFF	TGTGCCAGCAGCGCCGGGGTGACCACCGGGGAGCTGTTTTTT
TRBV5-4	TRBD1	NA	TRBJ1-1	CASSPTQQGATEAFF	TGTGCCAGCAGCCCCACCCAGCAGGGGGCGACTGAAGCTTTCTTT
TRBV19	NA	once	TRBJ1-1	CASSWGGFRNTEAFF	TGTGCCAGTAGTTGGGGGGGGTTTAGGAACACTGAAGCTTTCTTT
TRBV19	NA	NA	TRBJ1-1	CASSQQRNTEAFF	TGTGCCAGTAGCCAGCAGCGAAACACTGAAGCTTTCTTT